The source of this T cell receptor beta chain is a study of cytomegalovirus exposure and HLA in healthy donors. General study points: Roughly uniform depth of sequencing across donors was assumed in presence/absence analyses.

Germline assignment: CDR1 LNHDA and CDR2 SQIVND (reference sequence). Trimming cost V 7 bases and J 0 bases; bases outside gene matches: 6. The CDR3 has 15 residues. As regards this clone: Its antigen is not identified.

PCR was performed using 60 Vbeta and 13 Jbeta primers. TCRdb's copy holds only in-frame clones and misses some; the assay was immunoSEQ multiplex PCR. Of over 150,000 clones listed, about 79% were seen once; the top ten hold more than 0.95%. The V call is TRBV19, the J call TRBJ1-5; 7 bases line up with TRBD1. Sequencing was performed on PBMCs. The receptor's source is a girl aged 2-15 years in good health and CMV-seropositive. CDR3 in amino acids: CASTRTGDSNQPQHF. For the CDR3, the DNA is TGTGCCAGTACTCGGACAGGAGATAGCAATCAGCCCCAGCATTTT.